These 15 T cell receptor beta chains came from one sample sequenced in a study of cytomegalovirus exposure and HLA in healthy donors. Both 60 Vbeta primers and 13 Jbeta primers went into the PCR. The table came from immunoSEQ multiplex PCR; TCRdb's copy has only in-frame clones and leaves some out. Here the sample spans 30,000 to 40,000 clones, 76% being singletons. The sample was PBMCs. These receptors all stem from a woman aged 25 to 39 in good health and CMV-seropositive.

This rearrangement joins TRBV6-1 to TRBJ1-5; no definite D call. CDR3 length equals 17 residues. The V gene lost 2 bases and the J gene lost 8 bases, with 22 bases spanning the gap. Germline V gene data show CDR1 as MNHNS and CDR2 as SASEGT. The DNA for the CDR3 is TGTGCCAGCAGTGAACCCCCTCGGGGAGGGCCCGGGGAGCCCCAGCATTTT. This encodes CASSEPPRGGPGEPQHF.

The CDR3 here is CASSLVYRNTGELFF. The CDR3 bases are TGTGCCAGCAGCTTAGTCTATCGGAACACCGGGGAGCTGTTTTTT. J is TRBJ2-2 and V is TRBV7-2; no clear D gene. With 1 base removed from V and 1 base from J, the gap between germline ends came to 7 bases. The germline CDR1 and CDR2 sequences are SGHTA and FQGNSA. CDR3 size: 15 residues.

The chain uses TRBV5-1 and TRBJ2-7; 9 nucleotides agree with TRBD1. The CDR3 runs 15 residues. CDR1 SGHRS and CDR2 YFSETQ come from the germline V gene. Trimming removed 4 bases from V and 0 bases from J; junction bases left unmatched: 5. In DNA form, the CDR3 reads TGCGCCAGCAGCGCCCAGACAGGGGGCTCCTACGAGCAGTACTTC. Translation: CASSAQTGGSYEQYF.

The DNA for the CDR3 is TGTGCCAGCAGCCGTATGACTAGCGGGAGAGGGGAGACCCAGTACTTC. It yields the protein CASSRMTSGRGETQYF. The chain uses TRBV7-9 and TRBJ2-5; 12 nucleotides agree with TRBD2. This CDR3 has 16 residues. Germline V gives CDR1 SEHNR, CDR2 FQNEAQ (reference sequence). V lost 5 bases and J lost 5; bases outside the gene matches: 9.

Regarding this clone: As the CDR3 is not closed by the conserved phenylalanine or tryptophan, this likely results from a read error. This chain joins TRBV5-1 and TRBJ2-7, with 7 bases that match TRBD1. V lost 4 bases and J lost 2; bases outside the gene matches: 9. The CDR3 is 15 amino acids. Germline V gives CDR1 SGHRS, CDR2 YFSETQ. The CDR3 sequence is CASSMDRPPTYEQYL. The CDR3 DNA reads as TGCGCCAGCAGCATGGACAGGCCTCCCACCTACGAGCAGTACCTC.

This rearrangement joins TRBV4-1 to TRBJ2-2; D is perhaps TRBD2 (5 bases). The germline V and J ends were trimmed by 1 base and 2 bases, with 11 bases remaining between them. This CDR3 spans 16 amino acids. Looked up from germline, CDR1 is MGHRA and CDR2 is YSYEKL. In DNA, the CDR3 is TGCGCCAGCAGCCAAGGAAGGCGGGTAAACACCGGGGAGCTGTTTTTT. Its translation: CASSQGRRVNTGELFF.

This sequence joins TRBV2 and TRBJ1-2; a possible D gene is TRBD1 (5 bases). Germline V CDR1 and CDR2: SNHLY, FYNNEI. This CDR3 comprises 14 residues. V lost 1 base to trimming and J lost 4 bases, with 10 bases between them. This CDR3 is CASSEVTVVYGYTF. CDR3 bases: TGTGCCAGCAGTGAAGTGACAGTGGTCTATGGCTACACCTTC.

The V call is TRBV10-2, the J call TRBJ1-1; D not resolved. Trimming left V 10 bases short and J 1 base short, with 10 bases between. The CDR3 extends over 12 amino acids. Germline V gives CDR1 WSHSY, CDR2 SAAADI. In nucleotides, the CDR3 is TGCGCCACTAGCCATGGGAACACTGAAGCTTTCTTT. Protein product: CATSHGNTEAFF.

The sample holds one count of this clone. This rearrangement joins TRBV11-2 to TRBJ2-5; TRBD1 matches at 9 bases. The CDR3 spans 15 residues. With 0 bases clipped from V and 11 bases from J, the junction kept 10 bases outside the gene matches. Germline CDR1 is SGHAT and CDR2 is FQNNGV. DNA of the CDR3: TGTGCCAGCAGCTTAGATGTGGGACAGGGAGGTGAGCAGTACTTC. Protein: CASSLDVGQGGEQYF.

The rearrangement links TRBV6-6 to TRBJ1-5; TRBD1 is a possible D gene (6 bases). Per germline, CDR1 MNHNY and CDR2 SVGAGI (reference sequence). This CDR3 has 16 residues. V lost 1 base and J 0 bases, leaving 10 bases between the germline ends. The CDR3 region is CASSYFGQISNQPQHF. For the CDR3, the DNA is TGTGCCAGCAGTTACTTCGGACAGATTAGCAATCAGCCCCAGCATTTT.

V usage is TRBV5-1 and J usage is TRBJ2-7, with no clear D. From germline, CDR1 is SGHRS and CDR2 YFSETQ. Deletions cut 0 bases from V and 6 bases from J, with 7 bases between. This CDR3 region has 12 residues. For the CDR3, the DNA is TGCGCCAGCAGCTTGGAAACATCCGAGCAGTACTTC. This sequence encodes CASSLETSEQYF.

This clone was recorded once. This chain connects TRBV27 to TRBJ1-6; D call uncertain. V was trimmed by 5 bases and J by 0 bases, leaving 8 bases between them. The CDR3 extends over 15 amino acids. The V gene's germline CDR1 is MNHEY and CDR2 SMNVEV (reference sequence). The CDR3 region has the DNA TGTGCCAGCAGTGAAGGGAGCTCCTATAATTCACCCCTCCACTTT. Protein sequence: CASSEGSSYNSPLHF.

In this sample, this clone turned up once. CDR3 sequence (DNA): TGTGCCAGCAGCCAAGATTACGGGACAGGGGGCACAGATACGCAGTATTTT. It translates to CASSQDYGTGGTDTQYF. V and J are TRBV4-2 and TRBJ2-3, with 10 bases that match TRBD1. V dropped 0 bases and J dropped 1; count of bases not matched to a gene: 4. The CDR3 loop spans 17 amino acids. Germline V CDR1 and CDR2: LGHNA, YNFKEQ.

The rearrangement joins TRBV2 to TRBJ2-3, with 8 bases matching TRBD2. The CDR3 sequence is 14 residues long. Germline loops: CDR1 SNHLY, CDR2 FYNNEI. V was clipped by 7 bases and J by 6 bases; unmatched bases: 9. DNA for the CDR3: TGTGCCAGCAACGGGGGGGTAAGGGGCGATACGCAGTATTTT. Translated: CASNGGVRGDTQYF.

This chain connects TRBV6-1 to TRBJ1-1, with 7 bases identical to TRBD1. Trimming took 4 bases from V and 1 from J; bases not matched to a gene: 6. Germline lookup yields CDR1 MNHNS and CDR2 SASEGT. This CDR3 is built from 15 residues. Here the CDR3 DNA reads TGTGCCAGCAGTGTCGACAGGGCAAAGAACACTGAAGCTTTCTTT. This translates into CASSVDRAKNTEAFF.